This TCR beta chain stems from a study of T cell responses to AZD1222 COVID-19 vaccine. Study overall: Both about-4-week and about-12-week second-dose recipients were combined. General study results and limits: The breadth and depth of Spike-specific TCRs increased once two AZD1222 doses had been given. Donors skewed white British and female; clonal diversity was possibly underestimated. As reported, nearly half of all spike-specific TCRs target variant regions that are unmutated.

The V gene lost 4 bases and the J gene lost 2 bases, with 9 bases spanning the gap. From germline, CDR1 is MNHEY and CDR2 SMNVEV (reference sequence). The length of the CDR3 is 13 residues. Of note for this clone: Its specificity is not known.

Here immunoSEQ multiplex PCR was the method, and the copy in TCRdb shows in-frame clones only, minus some. This table has 100,000 to 150,000 clones, 80% to 90% appearing once. The TCR was taken from an adult in good health. The chain couples TRBV27 to TRBJ2-7, with unresolved D. This specimen consisted of peripheral blood, obtained on day 0 of AZD1222 vaccination. The CDR3 DNA reads as TGTGCCAGCAGTTACGGCAGAACCTACGAGCAGTACTTC. Its translation: CASSYGRTYEQYF.